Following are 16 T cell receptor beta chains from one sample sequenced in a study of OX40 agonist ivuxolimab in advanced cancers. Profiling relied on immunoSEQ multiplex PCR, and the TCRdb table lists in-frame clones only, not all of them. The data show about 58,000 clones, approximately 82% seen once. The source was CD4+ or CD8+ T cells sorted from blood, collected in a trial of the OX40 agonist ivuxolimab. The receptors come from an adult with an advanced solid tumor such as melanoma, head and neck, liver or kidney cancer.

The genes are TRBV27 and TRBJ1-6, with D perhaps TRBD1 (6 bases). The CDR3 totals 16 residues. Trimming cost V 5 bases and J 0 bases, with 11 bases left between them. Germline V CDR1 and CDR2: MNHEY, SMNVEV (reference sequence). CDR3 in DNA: TGTGCCAGCAGTGCTACAGGGAGCTCCTATAATTCACCCCTCCACTTT. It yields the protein CASSATGSSYNSPLHF.

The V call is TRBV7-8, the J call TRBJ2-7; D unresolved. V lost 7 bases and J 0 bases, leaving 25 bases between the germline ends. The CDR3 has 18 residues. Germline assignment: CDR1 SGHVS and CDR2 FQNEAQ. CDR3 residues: CASTFPAYFSQSSYEQYF. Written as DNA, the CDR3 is TGTGCCAGCACCTTTCCAGCTTATTTCTCCCAGAGCTCCTACGAGCAGTACTTC.

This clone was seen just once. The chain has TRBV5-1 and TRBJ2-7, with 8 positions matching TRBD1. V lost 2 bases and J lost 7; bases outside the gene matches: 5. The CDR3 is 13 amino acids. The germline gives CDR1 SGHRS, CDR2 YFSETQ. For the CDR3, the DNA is TGCGCCAGCAGCTTAGGACAGGGTGGTGAGCAGTACTTC. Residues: CASSLGQGGEQYF.

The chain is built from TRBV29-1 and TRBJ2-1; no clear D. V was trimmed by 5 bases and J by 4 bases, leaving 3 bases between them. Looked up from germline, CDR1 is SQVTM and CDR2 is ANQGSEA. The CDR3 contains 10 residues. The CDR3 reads CSVKYNEQFF. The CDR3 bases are TGCAGCGTTAAGTACAATGAGCAGTTCTTC.

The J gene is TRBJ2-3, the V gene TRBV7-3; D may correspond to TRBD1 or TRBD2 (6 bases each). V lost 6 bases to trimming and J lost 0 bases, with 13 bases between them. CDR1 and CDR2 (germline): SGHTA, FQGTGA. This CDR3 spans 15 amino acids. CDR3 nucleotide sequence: TGTGCCAGCAGTAGGGGGGCCCTTAGCACAGATACGCAGTATTTT. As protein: CASSRGALSTDTQYF.

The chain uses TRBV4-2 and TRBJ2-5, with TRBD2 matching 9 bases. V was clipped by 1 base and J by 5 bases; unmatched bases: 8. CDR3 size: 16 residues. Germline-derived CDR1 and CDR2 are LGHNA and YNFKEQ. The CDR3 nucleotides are TGTGCCAGCAGCCAAGTCCAGGCGGGGGGGTCGGAGACCCAGTACTTC. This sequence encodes CASSQVQAGGSETQYF.

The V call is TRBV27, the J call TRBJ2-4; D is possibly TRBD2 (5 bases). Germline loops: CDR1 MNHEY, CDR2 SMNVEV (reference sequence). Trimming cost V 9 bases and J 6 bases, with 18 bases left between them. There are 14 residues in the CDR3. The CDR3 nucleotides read TGTGCCAGTTCATCCCAGAATGGAGGAAACATTCAGTACTTC. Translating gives CASSSQNGGNIQYF.

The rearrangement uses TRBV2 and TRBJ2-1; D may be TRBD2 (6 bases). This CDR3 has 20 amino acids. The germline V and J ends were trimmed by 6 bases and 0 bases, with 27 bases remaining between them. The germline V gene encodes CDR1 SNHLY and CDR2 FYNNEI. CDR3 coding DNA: TGTGCCAGCAGCCCCGGAGAGGAGGGCATTGTTAAAAGCTCCTACAATGAGCAGTTCTTC. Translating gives CASSPGEEGIVKSSYNEQFF.

The CDR3 loop is CASTIQGGVSEAFF. CDR3 bases: TGTGCCAGTACGATACAGGGGGGCGTATCTGAAGCTTTCTTT. The chain joins TRBV19 to TRBJ1-1; 8 bases are a match to TRBD1. The CDR3 sequence is 14 residues long. The V segment lost 7 bases and the J segment 6 bases; nucleotides outside the gene matches: 10. CDR1 LNHDA and CDR2 SQIVND come from the germline V gene (reference sequence).

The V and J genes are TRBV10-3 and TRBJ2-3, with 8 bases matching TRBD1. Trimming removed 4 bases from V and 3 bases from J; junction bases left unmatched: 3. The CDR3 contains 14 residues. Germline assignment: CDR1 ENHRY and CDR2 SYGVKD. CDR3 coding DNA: TGTGCCATCAGTGCGCGGACAGGGACAGATACGCAGTATTTT. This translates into CAISARTGTDTQYF.

The CDR3 DNA reads TGTGCCTGGAGTAGGGAGACCCAGTACTTC. This encodes CAWSRETQYF. The chain uses TRBV30 and TRBJ2-5, with D unclear. Trimming stripped 2 bases from V and 5 bases from J, with 3 bases between. From germline, CDR1 is GTSNPN and CDR2 SVGIG (reference sequence). This CDR3 contains 10 residues.

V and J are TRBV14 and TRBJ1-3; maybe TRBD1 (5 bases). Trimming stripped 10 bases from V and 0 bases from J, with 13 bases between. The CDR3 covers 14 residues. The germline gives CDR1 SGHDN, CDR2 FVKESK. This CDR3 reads CATRQFDSGNTIYF. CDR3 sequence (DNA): TGTGCCACCAGACAGTTTGACTCTGGAAACACCATATATTTT.

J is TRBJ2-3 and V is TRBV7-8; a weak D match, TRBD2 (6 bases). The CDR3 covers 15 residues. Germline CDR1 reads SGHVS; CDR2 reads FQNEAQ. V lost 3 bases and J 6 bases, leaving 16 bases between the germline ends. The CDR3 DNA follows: TGTGCCAGCAGCTTCTTGGTCGGGGGTGCTGATACGCAGTATTTT. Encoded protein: CASSFLVGGADTQYF.

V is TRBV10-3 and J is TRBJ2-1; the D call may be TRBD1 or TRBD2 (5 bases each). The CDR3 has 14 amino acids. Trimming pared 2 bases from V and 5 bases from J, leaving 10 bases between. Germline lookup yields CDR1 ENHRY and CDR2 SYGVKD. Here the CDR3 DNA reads TGTGCCATCAGTGAGCGGGGCCTCGACAATGAGCAGTTCTTC. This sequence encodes CAISERGLDNEQFF.

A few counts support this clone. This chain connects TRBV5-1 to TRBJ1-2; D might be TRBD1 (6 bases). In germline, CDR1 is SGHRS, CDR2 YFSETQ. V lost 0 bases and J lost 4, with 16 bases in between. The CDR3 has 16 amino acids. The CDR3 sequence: CASSLGGRDTVYGYTF. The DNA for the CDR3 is TGCGCCAGCAGCTTGGGAGGGAGGGACACGGTCTATGGCTACACCTTC.

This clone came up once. This CDR3 reads CASSYSRAGTDTQYF. The DNA for the CDR3 is TGTGCCAGCAGTTACTCGAGGGCAGGCACAGATACGCAGTATTTT. The chain is built from TRBV6-5 and TRBJ2-3, with TRBD2 as a possible D gene (5 bases). Trimming left V 0 bases short and J 1 base short, with 8 bases between. The CDR3 consists of 15 residues. Germline V gives CDR1 MNHEY, CDR2 SVGAGI.